A selection of T cell receptor beta chains follows, all from one sample in a study of blood T cells in healthy people across ages. From the 5' RACE reads, TCRdb called clonotypes with MiXCR, one entry per CDR3 protein. The sample gives about 1.5 million distinct CDR3 sequences, around 39% of which show up once; less than 8% is in the top ten. The specimen was blood. The receptors originated from a woman between 18 and 29 years old in good health. The CDR3 runs from the conserved cysteine through the conserved F or W. Each record gives: CDR3 DNA, CDR3 protein, D gene, clone size, V gene, J gene. The D gene is left open where the match is weak. Size is stated for part of the rows, as once, few or many counts, or as a class when the clone is expanded.

TGTGCCAGCAGCCAAGATTCACTAGCGGACACAGATACGCAGTATTTT,CASSQDSLADTDTQYF,TRBD2,few,TRBV4-2,TRBJ2-3
TGTGCCAGCAGTTTACTTGAGACAGGACAAGAGACCCAGTACTTC,CASSLLETGQETQYF,.,.,TRBV28,TRBJ2-5
TGTGCCAGCAGCCCCGGAGCTGCAGGGGGTGTGGGGTACTTC,CASSPGAAGGVGYF,TRBD1,.,TRBV7-2,TRBJ2-5
TGTGCCAGCAGCAAAGACCTTAATCAGCCCCAGCATTTT,CASSKDLNQPQHF,.,.,TRBV2,TRBJ1-5
TGTGCCAGCAGCTTATGGCGGGATCTGAACACCGGGGAGCTGTTTTTT,CASSLWRDLNTGELFF,.,.,TRBV11-2,TRBJ2-2
TGTGCCAGCAGCTTAGGCGGAACAGTAGTCTACGAGCAGTACTTC,CASSLGGTVVYEQYF,.,few,TRBV7-2,TRBJ2-7
TGCAGCGGTGAAAGGTCCCGGACTGGGGAGCAGTTCTTC,CSGERSRTGEQFF,.,.,TRBV29-1,TRBJ2-1
TGTGCCAGCAGTGAGGTATGGCGGGAGGACAGTACGCAGTATTTT,CASSEVWREDSTQYF,TRBD2,.,TRBV6-1,TRBJ2-3
TGTGCCAGCAGCTTAGAAGGACGGGAAGGGGTGGATGAAAAACTGTTTTTT,CASSLEGREGVDEKLFF,.,few,TRBV7-3,TRBJ1-4
TGTGCCAGCACCAAACCTTCCGGGACAGCGAATTCACCCCTCCACTTT,CASTKPSGTANSPLHF,TRBD1,.,TRBV6-6,TRBJ1-6
TGTGCCAGCAGACGGACCCTAAACTATGGCTACACCTTC,CASRRTLNYGYTF,.,few,TRBV28,TRBJ1-2
TGTGCCAGCAGCTCCTCTTCCTACCCAGGCAATGAGCAGTTCTTC,CASSSSSYPGNEQFF,.,.,TRBV5-6,TRBJ2-1
TGCGCCAGCAGCTTCCGGGGGACCCTAAGCACCGGGGAGCTGTTTTTT,CASSFRGTLSTGELFF,.,.,TRBV5-1,TRBJ2-2
TGTGCCAGCAGCTACCCGACAGGGGGAAGTGAAAAACTGTTTTTT,CASSYPTGGSEKLFF,TRBD1,.,TRBV7-8,TRBJ1-4
TGTGCCAGCAGTGAAAGGGGCCGGGACAGGGTCCACAATGAGCAGTTCTTC,CASSERGRDRVHNEQFF,TRBD1,once,TRBV6-1,TRBJ2-1
TGCAGTGCTAGCAACCAAAAAAACACCTACGAGCAGTACTTC,CSASNQKNTYEQYF,.,.,TRBV20-1,TRBJ2-7
TGTGCCATCAGTGCAGGGGGCTCGCTCTACAATGAGCAGTTCTTC,CAISAGGSLYNEQFF,TRBD1,few,TRBV10-3,TRBJ2-1
TGTGCCAGCAGTCCCTATCAGGCCAACCGCCTTACACACAATGAGCAGTACTTC,CASSPYQANRLTHNEQYF,.,once,TRBV12-3/TRBV12-4,TRBJ2-7
TGTGCCAGCAGCTTAGACGGGGGTTCACCCCTCCACTTT,CASSLDGGSPLHF,.,.,TRBV7-2,TRBJ1-6
TGTGCCAGCAGCGAGACGGTAGGGGTCAACACCTTC,CASSETVGVNTF,.,.,TRBV5-6,TRBJ1-2
TGCAGTGCTACAGGGTTTCAAGAGACCCAGTACTTC,CSATGFQETQYF,.,.,TRBV20-1,TRBJ2-5
TGCAGTGCTCCCGATAGCGGATACACAGATACGCAGTATTTT,CSAPDSGYTDTQYF,.,few,TRBV20-1,TRBJ2-3
TGTGCCAGCCGAAGGGGGGAATCGCCCAATCAGCCCCAGCATTTT,CASRRGESPNQPQHF,.,.,TRBV2,TRBJ1-5
TGTGCCACCGGAGGAGTCTCCTACGAGCAGTACTTC,CATGGVSYEQYF,.,few,TRBV2,TRBJ2-7
TGTGCCACCAGCACAACGGACAGGGACACCGGGGAGCTGTTTTTT,CATSTTDRDTGELFF,TRBD1,.,TRBV15,TRBJ2-2
TGCAGCGCCTGGGGGACGGAATCCTGCGAGCAGCACTTC,CSAWGTESCEQHF,.,.,TRBV29-1,TRBJ2-5
TGTGCCAGCAGCAACGCCGGAACAGGGGCCGCAACTTCTAACTATGGCTACACCTTC,CASSNAGTGAATSNYGYTF,TRBD1,.,TRBV6-1,TRBJ1-2
TGTGCCAGTCAAAGGGAACGCGATGAGCAGTACTTC,CASQRERDEQYF,.,once,TRBV7-9,TRBJ2-5
TGTGCCAGCAGCTTCCGGCGGACAGAAGAGACCCAGTACTTC,CASSFRRTEETQYF,.,.,TRBV7-8,TRBJ2-5
TGTGCCATCATGGACAGCCACGATTCTGGAAACACCATATATTTT,CAIMDSHDSGNTIYF,.,.,TRBV10-3,TRBJ1-3
TGTGCCAGCAGCTTAGCCAGCATGTCTAGCGGATCCGACGAGCAGTACTTC,CASSLASMSSGSDEQYF,TRBD2,.,TRBV7-8,TRBJ2-7
TGCAGCGTTGATGCTAGTTGGGGCGATGAGCAGTTCTTC,CSVDASWGDEQFF,.,many,TRBV29-1,TRBJ2-1
TGTGCCAGCAGCTTAGAGCCAGCGGGGTCCACAGATACGCAGTATTTT,CASSLEPAGSTDTQYF,TRBD2,.,TRBV7-6,TRBJ2-3
TGTGCCAGCAGTGACTCGGGGGCCCTCGAGCAGTACTTC,CASSDSGALEQYF,.,.,TRBV6-5,TRBJ2-7
TGCGCCAGCAGCTCTACGACAGGGAGGGGAGGCGAGCAGTACTTC,CASSSTTGRGGEQYF,.,few,TRBV5-1,TRBJ2-7
TGCGCCAGCAGCCAAGAAGGAGCGGCTGGAGAGACCCAGTACTTC,CASSQEGAAGETQYF,.,few,TRBV4-1,TRBJ2-5
TGTGCCAGCGGATCCGCACGGACGGAAGCAGATGCGCAGTTCTTC,CASGSARTEADAQFF,.,.,TRBV2,TRBJ2-1
TGTGCCAGCAGCCCCCTCTGGTCAGGTTTGTCCTACGAGCAGTACTTC,CASSPLWSGLSYEQYF,.,.,TRBV6-5,TRBJ2-7
TGTGCCAGCAGTCTGACAGGAGCGAATACGCAGTATTTT,CASSLTGANTQYF,.,.,TRBV27,TRBJ2-3
TGTGCCAGCAGTGGAAGGGGACTTTCTCGCACCCCCACGCAAGAGACCCAGTACTTC,CASSGRGLSRTPTQETQYF,.,.,TRBV2,TRBJ2-5
TGCAGTGCGTCCGGGACTAGCGTCAATGAGCAGTACTTC,CSASGTSVNEQYF,TRBD2,.,TRBV20-1,TRBJ2-5
TGTGCCAGCAGACTGATAGCGGGGGGCTTAACCGGGGAGCTGTTTTTT,CASRLIAGGLTGELFF,TRBD2,.,TRBV27,TRBJ2-2
TGTGCCATCAGCCCCGGACTAGCGGGGACCCACTACGAGCAGTACTTC,CAISPGLAGTHYEQYF,TRBD2,many,TRBV10-3,TRBJ2-7
TGTGCCAGCCATTCACGGGGGACCACTGAAGCTTTCTTT,CASHSRGTTEAFF,.,few,TRBV27,TRBJ1-1
TGCAGTGCTAGGAAGGGGGGGCCTCACGATACGCAGTATTTT,CSARKGGPHDTQYF,.,few,TRBV20-1,TRBJ2-3
TGTGCCAGCAGTTCCCGGGACAGGGGTGGGGATACGCAATTTTTT,CASSSRDRGGDTQFF,TRBD1,.,TRBV12-3/TRBV12-4,TRBJ2-3
TGTGCCAGCAACGCCCGGGCGGAGGGTTGGGATGAGCAGTTCTTC,CASNARAEGWDEQFF,.,.,TRBV27,TRBJ2-1
TGCAGTGCTAGAGACGACTCACTGCCCCCCGGCTACACCTTC,CSARDDSLPPGYTF,.,.,TRBV20-1,TRBJ1-2
TGTGCCAGCAGCGTAGGGTTGACAGGCTACACCTTC,CASSVGLTGYTF,.,.,TRBV9,TRBJ1-2